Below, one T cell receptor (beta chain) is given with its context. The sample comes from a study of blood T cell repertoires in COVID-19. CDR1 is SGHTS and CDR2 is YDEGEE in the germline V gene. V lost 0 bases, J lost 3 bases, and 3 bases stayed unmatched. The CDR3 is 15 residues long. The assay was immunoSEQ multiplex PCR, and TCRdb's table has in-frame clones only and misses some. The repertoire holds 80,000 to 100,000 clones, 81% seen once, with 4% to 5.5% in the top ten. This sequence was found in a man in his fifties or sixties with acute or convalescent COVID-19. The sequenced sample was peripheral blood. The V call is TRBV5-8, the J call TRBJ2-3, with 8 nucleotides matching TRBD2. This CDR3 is CASSLVTGGTDTQYF. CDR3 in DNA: TGTGCCAGCAGCTTGGTTACGGGGGGGACAGATACGCAGTATTTT.